This TCR beta chain came from a study of cytomegalovirus exposure and HLA in healthy donors. V lost 6 bases, J lost 0 bases, and 7 bases stayed unmatched. This CDR3 is built from 16 residues. Germline loops: CDR1 MNHNY, CDR2 SVGAGI (reference sequence). PCR primers comprised 60 Vbeta and 13 Jbeta primers. Repertoires were generated with immunoSEQ multiplex PCR, while TCRdb's copy carries only in-frame clones and drops some. The repertoire holds 150,000 to 200,000 clones, with 84% as singletons. General study results and limits: Among the CMV-associated chains, three were confirmed in vitro as specific for CMV antigens.

On this clone: What it recognizes is unknown.

This clonotype was sampled from a boy aged 10-17 years in good health and CMV-seronegative. The rearrangement links TRBV6-6 to TRBJ2-3, with 9 bases identical to TRBD2. The sample consisted of PBMCs. In DNA form, the CDR3 reads TGTGCCAGCAGGGAACTAGCGGGCCCTAGCACAGATACGCAGTATTTT. Encoded protein: CASRELAGPSTDTQYF.